The following is a TCR beta chain sequence with its context. The entry originates in a study of blood T cell repertoires in COVID-19. Study overall: Samples of COVID-19 (acute and convalescent) were obtained from the United States, Italy and Spain. T cells, B-cell-depleted T cells, or PBMCs provided the cDNA or gDNA that served as material.

In the original analysis: Reference gene primer amplification yielded estimated nucleated cell counts. Measured with immunoSEQ multiplex PCR; TCRdb has only the in-frame clones, and not every one. That table supplies the V and J calls and clone size; D and trimming were determined from the DNA. The top ten clones hold 12% to 15% of a sample with about 150,000 clones, more than 70% of them seen once. V was shortened by 5 bases and J by 0 bases, with 14 bases between the two germline ends. Germline V gives CDR1 SEHNR, CDR2 FQNEAQ (reference sequence). The CDR3 contains 16 residues. This receptor was identified in a man aged 18 to 30 with active or convalescent COVID-19. The chain uses TRBV7-9 and TRBJ2-1; D is possibly TRBD1 (5 bases). Material: peripheral blood. Written as DNA, the CDR3 is TGTGCCAGCAGCCTACTAAGACAGAACTCCTACAATGAGCAGTTCTTC. This sequence encodes CASSLLRQNSYNEQFF.